One sample yielded the 10 T cell receptor beta chains listed below, sequenced in a study of blood T cell repertoires in COVID-19 (TCRdb year 2020). The library was made by the immunoSEQ multiplex PCR assay. The clones in this table, taken by TCRdb from immuneACCESS, are in-frame only. Not every clone is retained; where verified, under half of the shortfall comes from an unresolved V gene, and the cause of the rest is unknown. In all, the sample holds approximately 190,000 clones, and around 84% of those were seen once. The top ten clones comprise approximately 15% of the sample. Sequencing was performed on peripheral blood. These receptors all come from a man in his thirties or forties with active or convalescent COVID-19.

The chain couples TRBV4-1 to TRBJ2-7; 8 bases are a match to TRBD1. This CDR3 contains 15 residues. The germline V gene has CDR1 MGHRA and CDR2 YSYEKL. With V trimmed by 4 bases and J by 3 bases, 8 bases remained unmatched. The CDR3 reads CASSPARGQDYEQYF. CDR3 bases: TGCGCCAGCAGCCCGGCTAGGGGACAGGACTACGAGCAGTACTTC.

The chain recombines TRBV20-1 with TRBJ2-7; possibly TRBD1 for D (5 bases). CDR3 length equals 11 residues. Trimming pared 6 bases from V and 3 bases from J, leaving 9 bases between. Germline V gives CDR1 DFQATT, CDR2 SNEGSKA (reference sequence). The CDR3, as DNA: TGCAGTGCGGCTAGGGGCTACGAGCAGTACTTC. Protein: CSAARGYEQYF.

The rearrangement links TRBV11-3 to TRBJ1-1, with 9 bases fitting TRBD1. The junction had 16 bases not matched to a gene; V was cut back by 5 bases and J by 6 bases. Germline V CDR1 and CDR2: SGHNT, YENEEA. The CDR3 covers 17 residues. CDR3 nucleotide sequence: TGTGCCAGCAGCCCGGGACAGGGAGGCCGGAGATCGGCTGAAGCTTTCTTT. This encodes CASSPGQGGRRSAEAFF.

The chain links TRBV19 to TRBJ2-5, with 10 positions matching TRBD1. Germline V CDR1 and CDR2: LNHDA, SQIVND (reference sequence). V dropped 1 base and J dropped 3; count of bases not matched to a gene: 5. The CDR3 covers 16 residues. The CDR3 region has the DNA TGTGCCAGTAGTATAGCCGACAGGGGGCCTGAAGAGACCCAGTACTTC. It encodes CASSIADRGPEETQYF. The whole variable domain, filled in from reference TRBV19 and TRBJ2-5, reads DGGITQSPKYLFRKEGQNVTLSCEQNLNHDAMYWYRQDPGQGLRLIYYSQIVNDFQKGDIAEGYSVSREKKESFPLTVTSAQKNPTAFYLCASSIADRGPEETQYFGPGTRLLVL.

This clone showed up just a few times. The J gene is TRBJ2-2, the V gene TRBV25-1; weak D call: TRBD1 (6 bases). In germline, CDR1 is MGHDK, CDR2 SYGVNS. The CDR3 has 13 residues. V lost 4 bases to trimming and J lost 6 bases, with 9 bases between them. In nucleotides, the CDR3 is TGTGCCAGCAGTGTTTCAGGGGCCGGGGAGCTGTTTTTT. Its translation: CASSVSGAGELFF.

CDR3 sequence reads: CATRDGGTEAFF. The CDR3 DNA reads as TGTGCCACCAGGGACGGCGGGACTGAAGCTTTCTTT. This sequence joins TRBV27 and TRBJ1-1, with D possibly matching TRBD1 (5 bases). Trimming took off 10 bases at V and 5 bases at J, with 14 bases between the two ends. CDR3 size: 12 residues. CDR1 is MNHEY and CDR2 is SMNVEV in the germline V gene (reference sequence).

This clone was seen just once. The chain combines TRBV2 with TRBJ2-1, with D possibly being TRBD1 (6 bases). The CDR3 loop spans 15 amino acids. V was shortened by 2 bases and J by 4 bases, with 12 bases between the two germline ends. CDR1 is SNHLY and CDR2 is FYNNEI in the germline V gene. CDR3 DNA sequence: TGTGCCAGCAGTGAATTTCAGGGGCCATACAATGAGCAGTTCTTC. It codes for CASSEFQGPYNEQFF.

The chain employs TRBV5-1 and TRBJ2-1; TRBD2 might be the D (5 bases). V gave up 2 bases and J gave up 4 bases, with 19 bases separating them. Looked up from germline, CDR1 is SGHRS and CDR2 is YFSETQ. There are 17 residues in the CDR3. CDR3 nucleotides: TGCGCCAGCAGCTTCACTAGTCTCTCTTCGGGATACAATGAGCAGTTCTTC. As protein: CASSFTSLSSGYNEQFF.

The rearrangement links TRBV4-3 to TRBJ2-5; 7 nucleotides line up with TRBD1. Germline V gene lookup returns CDR1 LGHNA and CDR2 YSLEER. The V and J ends lost 4 bases and 5 bases, in that order; junction bases with no gene match: 4. The CDR3 is 13 amino acids. Here the CDR3 DNA reads TGCGCCAGCAGCCGGACAGGAGGTGAGACCCAGTACTTC. Residues: CASSRTGGETQYF.

The rearrangement uses TRBV7-2 and TRBJ2-5; the match to TRBD2 covers 13 bases. Germline CDR1 is SGHTA and CDR2 is FQGNSA. The trim removed 1 base at V and 6 bases at J, leaving 5 bases unmatched. There are 16 residues in the CDR3. CDR3 in DNA: TGTGCCAGCAGCTTAGATGAGACTAGCGGGAGGAAGACCCAGTACTTC. This gives the protein CASSLDETSGRKTQYF. Using reference TRBV7-2 and TRBJ2-5 for the parts outside the CDR3, the full variable domain is GAGVSQSPSNKVTEKGKDVELRCDPISGHTALYWYRQSLGQGLEFLIYFQGNSAPDKSGLPSDRFSAERTGGSVSTLTIQRTQQEDSAVYLCASSLDETSGRKTQYFGPGTRLLVL.